This TCR beta chain was recovered during a study of blood T cell repertoires in COVID-19. Background on the study: Sample material is recorded as cDNA or gDNA derived from T cells, B-cell-depleted T cells, or PBMCs.

V was clipped by 5 bases and J by 5 bases; unmatched bases: 2. Per germline, CDR1 SGDLS and CDR2 YYNGEE. The CDR3 consists of 14 residues. Method: immunoSEQ multiplex PCR; TCRdb's copy keeps in-frame clones and lacks some. Of around 130,000 clones in the sample, around 83% were seen once. The origin of this receptor is a woman in her forties or fifties with acute or convalescent COVID-19. The chain has TRBV9 and TRBJ1-6, with 9 bases lining up with TRBD1. Specimen: peripheral blood. The CDR3 sequence: CASSRTGDNSPLHF. The CDR3 bases are TGTGCCAGCAGTAGGACAGGGGATAATTCACCCCTCCACTTT. The entire variable domain, with the rest obtained from reference TRBV9 and TRBJ1-6, is as follows: DSGVTQTPKHLITATGQRVTLRCSPRSGDLSVYWYQQSLDQGLQFLIQYYNGEERAKGNILERFSAQQFPDLHSELNLSSLELGDSALYFCASSRTGDNSPLHFGNGTRLTVT.